This passage covers 21 T cell receptor beta chains from one sample sequenced in a study of cytomegalovirus exposure and HLA in healthy donors. Vbeta (60) and Jbeta (13) primers were used in the PCR. Only in-frame clones appear in the TCRdb table, and some are missing; sequencing was by immunoSEQ multiplex PCR. Among over 100,000 clones listed, more than 70% were seen once. The sample comprised PBMCs. These receptors all stem from a male donor in good health and CMV-seropositive.

This clone was observed a handful of times. The CDR3 loop is CASSLGGTEIYGYTF. In DNA, the CDR3 is TGTGCCAGCAGTTTAGGGGGGACAGAAATCTATGGCTACACCTTC. The J gene is TRBJ1-2, the V gene TRBV28; TRBD1 agrees at 7 bases. CDR1 and CDR2 (germline): MDHEN, SYDVKM. This CDR3 region has 15 residues. V lost 2 bases and J lost 4; bases outside the gene matches: 7.

The V and J genes are TRBV10-3 and TRBJ1-6, with D unresolved. CDR1 is ENHRY, CDR2 SYGVKD, per germline. The CDR3 is 12 residues long. V shed 0 bases and J shed 14 bases, with 8 bases lying between them. The CDR3 protein is CAISESGVTLHF. In nucleotides, the CDR3 is TGTGCCATCAGTGAGTCAGGAGTGACCCTCCACTTT.

This chain joins TRBV9 and TRBJ1-2; 7 bases fit TRBD1. V lost 5 bases to trimming and J lost 5 bases; unmatched junction nucleotides: 12. The CDR3 sequence is 15 residues long. CDR1 and CDR2 (germline): SGDLS, YYNGEE. The CDR3 spells CASSLLGQTVYGYTF. The CDR3, as DNA: TGTGCCAGCAGTCTACTGGGACAGACGGTTTATGGCTACACCTTC.

The CDR3 DNA reads as TGTGCCAGCAGCGGAGGCGCCAAAAACATTCAGTACTTC. This translates into CASSGGAKNIQYF. The J gene is TRBJ2-4, the V gene TRBV5-4; D is perhaps TRBD2 (5 bases). Trimming removed 4 bases from V and 1 base from J, with 6 bases in between. From germline, CDR1 is SGHNT and CDR2 YYREEE (reference sequence). The CDR3 extends over 13 amino acids.

V gene TRBV5-1 combines with J gene TRBJ2-3, with TRBD1 as a possible D gene (6 bases). V lost 0 bases and J 3 bases, leaving 11 bases between the germline ends. This CDR3 is 15 amino acids long. The V gene's germline CDR1 is SGHRS and CDR2 YFSETQ. CDR3 loop: CASSLGQGITDTQYF. The CDR3 nucleotides read TGCGCCAGCAGCTTGGGCCAGGGGATAACAGATACGCAGTATTTT.

The chain employs TRBV10-1 and TRBJ2-5; 10 nucleotides match TRBD2. The DNA end is a closer match to TRBJ2-7, so the J assignment may be wrong. This CDR3 has 13 residues. Germline V lookup: CDR1 WNHNN, CDR2 SYGVQD (reference sequence). For the CDR3, the DNA is TGCGCCATCAAGCGGGAGGGGCCCTACGAGCAGTACTTC. Its protein product is CAIKREGPYEQYF.

This clone was observed a handful of times. The chain links TRBV28 to TRBJ2-7, with TRBD1 matching 9 bases. CDR1 is MDHEN, CDR2 SYDVKM, per germline. The CDR3 has 15 amino acids. V was pared by 5 bases and J by 6 bases, with 11 bases of the junction left unmatched. The CDR3 sequence: CASSLAGTGRSEQYF. The CDR3 DNA follows: TGTGCCAGCAGTCTAGCCGGGACAGGGAGGAGCGAGCAGTACTTC.

This clone was recorded a few times. The chain has TRBV30 and TRBJ2-7; 9 nucleotides agree with TRBD1. Trimming cost V 3 bases and J 3 bases; bases outside gene matches: 6. CDR3 length equals 14 residues. Looked up from germline, CDR1 is GTSNPN and CDR2 is SVGIG (reference sequence). The CDR3 is CAWSPGTGYYEQYF. The CDR3 nucleotides read TGTGCCTGGAGCCCCGGGACAGGGTACTACGAGCAGTACTTC.

The chain recombines TRBV7-2 with TRBJ1-5; 7 nucleotides agree with TRBD1. V dropped 3 bases and J dropped 4; count of bases not matched to a gene: 6. The V gene's germline CDR1 is SGHTA and CDR2 FQGNSA. The CDR3 is 15 residues long. CDR3 coding DNA: TGTGCCAGCAGCTTCCAGGGACAGTTTAATCAGCCCCAGCATTTT. It translates to CASSFQGQFNQPQHF.

The J gene is TRBJ2-7, the V gene TRBV18; 10 bases are a match to TRBD1. After removal of 6 bases from V and 5 bases from J, the junction contained 4 bases not matched to a gene. The CDR3 has 13 amino acids. Germline V CDR1 and CDR2: KGHSH, LQKENI. The CDR3 sequence: CASSAGTGDEQYF. CDR3 bases: TGTGCCAGCTCGGCCGGGACAGGGGACGAGCAGTACTTC. The variable domain in full, completed from reference TRBV18 and TRBJ2-7, reads NAGVMQNPRHLVRRRGQEARLRCSPMKGHSHVYWYRQLPEEGLKFMVYLQKENIIDESGMPKERFSAEFPKEGPSILRIQQVVRGDSAAYFCASSAGTGDEQYFGPGTRLTVT.

The gene calls are TRBV9 and TRBJ2-3, with 11 bases identical to TRBD2. V gave up 3 bases and J gave up 0 bases; unmatched junction bases: 3. Germline CDR1 is SGDLS and CDR2 is YYNGEE. This CDR3 contains 16 residues. CDR3 protein: CASSAGTSGSTDTQYF. The CDR3 nucleotides are TGTGCCAGCAGCGCAGGGACTAGCGGTAGCACAGATACGCAGTATTTT.

Concerning this clone: Mismatch with germline at one junction end may stem from a read error. V gene TRBV7-2 combines with J gene TRBJ2-1; 8 bases agree with TRBD1. The CDR3 is made up of 14 amino acids. Germline loops: CDR1 SGHTA, CDR2 FQGNSA. The CDR3 sequence: CASSYDQTGEERFF. The CDR3 DNA follows: TGTGCCAGCAGCTACGACCAGACAGGGGAGGAGCGGTTCTTC. The whole variable domain, filled in from reference TRBV7-2 and TRBJ2-1, reads GAGVSQSPSNKVTEKGKDVELRCDPISGHTALYWYRQSLGQGLEFLIYFQGNSAPDKSGLPSDRFSAERTGGSVSTLTIQRTQQEDSAVYLCASSYDQTGEERFFGPGTRLTVL.

This clone has just one count. This chain uses TRBV30 with TRBJ2-7, with unresolved D. Germline CDR1 reads GTSNPN; CDR2 reads SVGIG (reference sequence). V was clipped by 5 bases and J by 0 bases, with 14 bases between them. The CDR3 sequence is 14 residues long. DNA for the CDR3: TGTGCCTGGCCCTCGGTACCGAGCTCCTACGAGCAGTACTTC. Residues: CAWPSVPSSYEQYF. Combining the CDR3 with reference TRBV30 and TRBJ2-7 gives the whole variable domain SQTIHQWPATLVQPVGSPLSLECTVEGTSNPNLYWYRQAAGRGLQLLFYSVGIGQISSEVPQNLSASRPQDRQFILSSKKLLLSDSGFYLCAWPSVPSSYEQYFGPGTRLTVT.

The chain couples TRBV19 to TRBJ1-1, with D possibly matching TRBD1 (6 bases). Germline V gene lookup returns CDR1 LNHDA and CDR2 SQIVND (reference sequence). This CDR3 is 16 amino acids long. Between the trimmed V and J ends, which lost 5 bases and 1 base, there was a span of 17 bases. CDR3 region: CASSSPPTGENTEAFF. In nucleotides, the CDR3 is TGTGCCAGTAGTTCACCCCCGACAGGAGAGAACACTGAAGCTTTCTTT.

The chain combines TRBV7-9 with TRBJ2-1; tentative D call: TRBD2 (5 bases). V was trimmed by 1 base and J by 0 bases, leaving 7 bases between them. Germline CDR1 reads SEHNR; CDR2 reads FQNEAQ (reference sequence). The CDR3 extends over 15 amino acids. The CDR3 DNA sequence: TGTGCCAGCAGCTTAGGAGGGAACTCCTACAATGAGCAGTTCTTC. The encoded protein is CASSLGGNSYNEQFF.

The rearrangement joins TRBV7-9 to TRBJ2-7; D might be TRBD2 (6 bases). This CDR3 region has 15 residues. Germline V CDR1 and CDR2: SEHNR, FQNEAQ (reference sequence). Trimming stripped 1 base from V and 4 bases from J, with 14 bases between. CDR3 in amino acids: CASSLGGMQRYEQYF. The CDR3 DNA follows: TGTGCCAGCAGCTTAGGCGGGATGCAAAGGTACGAGCAGTACTTC.

This chain joins TRBV15 and TRBJ2-3; D call uncertain. Germline CDR1 reads LNHNV; CDR2 reads YYDKDF (reference sequence). There are 13 residues in the CDR3. Trimming removed 2 bases at V and 5 bases at J, with 8 bases between. As DNA, the CDR3 is TGTGCCACCAGCAGACCCCTTAGAGATACGCAGTATTTT. Translated: CATSRPLRDTQYF.

The chain combines TRBV12-2 with TRBJ2-1; the table's D gene call, TRBD2, was not cross checked with the DNA. TRBV12-2 is reported as a pseudogene. This CDR3 comprises 14 residues. The CDR3 DNA sequence: TGTGCAAGTCGCTACTCGGGACTAGCGACGCGCGAGTTCTTC. Its protein is CASRYSGLATREFF.

The chain carries TRBV15 and TRBJ2-7, with D possibly matching TRBD1 (6 bases). Trimming left V 6 bases short and J 1 base short, with 16 bases between. Germline V gene sequence: CDR1 LNHNV, CDR2 YYDKDF (reference sequence). The CDR3 consists of 15 residues. The CDR3 reads CATSIVPRGSYEQYF. In nucleotides, the CDR3 is TGTGCCACCAGTATCGTCCCTAGGGGGTCCTACGAGCAGTACTTC. Variable domain in full (rest from reference TRBV15 and TRBJ2-7): DAMVIQNPRYQVTQFGKPVTLSCSQTLNHNVMYWYQQKSSQAPKLLFHYYDKDFNNEADTPDNFQSRRPNTSFCFLDIRSPGLGDTAMYLCATSIVPRGSYEQYFGPGTRLTVT.

This clone was seen only once. CDR3 bases: TGTGCCAGCAGCTTACTCAGATCGGCTAGCGGGAGAAATCAAGAGACCCAGTACTTC. Translating gives CASSLLRSASGRNQETQYF. This rearrangement joins TRBV7-2 to TRBJ2-5; 10 nucleotides match TRBD2. CDR3 length equals 19 residues. Trimming removed 2 bases from V and 2 bases from J; junction bases left unmatched: 14. Germline V CDR1 and CDR2: SGHTA, FQGNSA.

This clone appeared once. V usage is TRBV27 and J usage is TRBJ1-3; 7 bases are a match to TRBD1. The CDR3 has 15 amino acids. V was clipped by 5 bases and J by 3 bases; unmatched bases: 7. The germline CDR1 and CDR2 sequences are MNHEY and SMNVEV (reference sequence). The CDR3 DNA reads as TGTGCCAGCAGTGAGACAGGGTGGTATGGAAACACCATATATTTT. This sequence encodes CASSETGWYGNTIYF.